Detailed here is one T cell receptor beta chain. Its antigen is not identified. The data are from a study of blood T cells in healthy people across ages. Broader study findings: Unsorted PBMC input precluded a conclusive naive versus antigen-experienced comparison. Per million T cells, TCR beta diversity dropped about linearly as age rose. There was no known CMV status for donors, so expanded clonotype changes were possibly confounded. Diversity estimates from one million T cells were considered underestimates.

Then a second PCR, running roughly 7 to 11 cycles, was carried out with a sample-barcoded 5' primer and a J-beta primer mix. TCRdb re-derived calls from the 5' RACE reads in MiXCR, one entry per CDR3 protein. Found here are approximately 1,000,000 distinct CDR3 sequences, around two fifths of them singletons; the top ten hold about an eighth. The CDR3 covers 16 residues. The V segment lost 4 bases and the J segment 4 bases; nucleotides outside the gene matches: 11. Germline assignment: CDR1 SGHTA and CDR2 FQGNSA. The source is a young man in good health. The rearrangement links TRBV7-2 to TRBJ1-2, with 8 bases aligning to TRBD1. Sequenced material: blood. CDR3 nucleotides: TGTGCCAGCAGCTCCTGGTTGGGACAGGCGATCTATGGCTACACCTTC. This translates into CASSSWLGQAIYGYTF.